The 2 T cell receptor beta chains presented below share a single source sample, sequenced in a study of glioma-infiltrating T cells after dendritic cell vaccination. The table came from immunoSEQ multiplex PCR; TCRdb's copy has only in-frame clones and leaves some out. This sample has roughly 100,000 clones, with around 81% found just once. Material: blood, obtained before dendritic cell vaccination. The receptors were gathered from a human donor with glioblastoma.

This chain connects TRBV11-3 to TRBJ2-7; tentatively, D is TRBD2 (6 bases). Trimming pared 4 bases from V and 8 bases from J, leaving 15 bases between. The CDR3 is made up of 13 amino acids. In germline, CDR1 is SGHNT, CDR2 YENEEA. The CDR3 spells CASSSAGSAQQYF. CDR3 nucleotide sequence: TGTGCCAGCAGCTCGGCGGGGTCTGCCCAGCAGTACTTC. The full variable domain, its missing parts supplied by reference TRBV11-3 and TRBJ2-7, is EAGVVQSPRYKIIEKKQPVAFWCNPISGHNTLYWYLQNLGQGPELLIRYENEEAVDDSQLPKDRFSAERLKGVDSTLKIQPAELGDSAVYLCASSSAGSAQQYFGPGTRLTVT.

CDR3 region: CASSRLGGTEAFF. Here the CDR3 DNA reads TGCGCCAGCAGCCGCTTGGGGGGGACTGAAGCTTTCTTT. This chain connects TRBV4-3 to TRBJ1-1, with D possibly being TRBD1 (5 bases). Looked up from germline, CDR1 is LGHNA and CDR2 is YSLEER. Trimming took 4 bases from V and 5 from J, leaving 11 bases between them. This CDR3 has 13 amino acids.